A selection of T cell receptor beta chains follows, all from one sample in a study of blood T cell repertoires in COVID-19. Assay used: immunoSEQ multiplex PCR; TCRdb lists only in-frame clones, some missing. This sample carries roughly 53,000 clones, around 84% of them seen once, and the ten largest clones take over 2%. Sequenced sample: peripheral blood. The receptors here all came from a man in his fifties with acute or convalescent COVID-19. CDR3s include the opening cysteine and the closing phenylalanine or tryptophan. A D gene is named only where the DNA matches it firmly. Only some rows state a clone size, as once, few, many or a class for expanded clones.

J: TRBJ1-2
D: TRBD1
V: TRBV24-1
size: once
DNA: TGTGCCACCACTTTCACCCCGGGACAGGGGCCTACTAACTATGGCTACACCTTC
CDR3: CATTFTPGQGPTNYGYTF

J: TRBJ2-1
D: NA
V: TRBV24-1
size: NA
DNA: TGTGCCACCAGTGGAGTCGACGCTAGCTCCTACAATGAGCAGTTCTTC
CDR3: CATSGVDASSYNEQFF

J: TRBJ2-7
D: TRBD1
V: TRBV4-1
size: NA
DNA: TGCGCCAGCAGCCAACCCGGGACAGGGGCCTACGAGCAGTACTTC
CDR3: CASSQPGTGAYEQYF

J: TRBJ1-4
D: TRBD1
V: TRBV13
size: NA
DNA: TGTGCCAGCAGCACCCCGACAGGGCATAATGAAAAACTGTTTTTT
CDR3: CASSTPTGHNEKLFF

J: TRBJ1-3
D: NA
V: TRBV9
size: NA
DNA: TGTGCCAGCAGCCTTCGTCGCTCTGGAAACACCATATATTTT
CDR3: CASSLRRSGNTIYF

J: TRBJ1-2
D: NA
V: TRBV24-1
size: NA
DNA: TGTGCCACCAGTGATTTGGGGGGGAGTCTCCCCCATGGCTACACCTTC
CDR3: CATSDLGGSLPHGYTF

J: TRBJ1-6
D: TRBD1
V: TRBV5-1
size: NA
DNA: TGCGCCAGCAGCCAGGACAGGGATTCACCCCTCCACTTT
CDR3: CASSQDRDSPLHF

J: TRBJ1-4
D: TRBD1
V: TRBV7-6
size: NA
DNA: TGTGCCAGCAGCTTAGTTACAGGGGTAGAAGAAAAACTGTTTTTT
CDR3: CASSLVTGVEEKLFF

J: TRBJ2-5
D: TRBD2
V: TRBV5-1
size: NA
DNA: TGCGCCAGCAGTCCCGGGACTAGCAAAGAGACCCAGTACTTC
CDR3: CASSPGTSKETQYF

J: TRBJ2-7
D: TRBD1
V: TRBV4-1
size: NA
DNA: TGCGCCAGCAGCCGACCGGGACAGGGCCGAGGGGGCTCCTACGAGCAGTACTTC
CDR3: CASSRPGQGRGGSYEQYF

J: TRBJ2-1
D: NA
V: TRBV11-2
size: NA
DNA: TGTGCCAGCAGCCCCCTATCTGGGACTCATCACAATGAGCAGTTCTTC
CDR3: CASSPLSGTHHNEQFF

J: TRBJ1-4
D: NA
V: TRBV5-6
size: NA
DNA: TGTGCCAGCAGCTTGGGGGCAGGGGAAAAACTGTTTTTT
CDR3: CASSLGAGEKLFF

J: TRBJ2-1
D: TRBD1
V: TRBV7-6
size: NA
DNA: TGTGCCAGCAGCCCTTCCGGGACAGGGTTCTACAATGAGCAGTTCTTC
CDR3: CASSPSGTGFYNEQFF

J: TRBJ2-2
D: NA
V: TRBV5-1
size: NA
DNA: TGCGCCAGCCGGACCACAGGGAACACCGGGGAGCTGTTTTTT
CDR3: CASRTTGNTGELFF

J: TRBJ2-7
D: NA
V: TRBV7-2
size: NA
DNA: TGTGCCAGCAGCTTATATTCCGAGCAGTACTTC
CDR3: CASSLYSEQYF

J: TRBJ1-1
D: NA
V: TRBV7-8
size: NA
DNA: TGTGCCAGCAGCTTACTCGGAGGAATGAACACTGAAGCTTTCTTT
CDR3: CASSLLGGMNTEAFF

J: TRBJ1-2
D: TRBD1
V: TRBV28
size: NA
DNA: TGTGCCTGCATCGGGGACAGGGAGGACGATGGCTACACCTTC
CDR3: CACIGDREDDGYTF

J: TRBJ2-2
D: NA
V: TRBV5-1
size: NA
DNA: TGCGCCAGCACCGATCCAGGGTCGGGGGAGCTGTTTTTT
CDR3: CASTDPGSGELFF

J: TRBJ2-3
D: TRBD2
V: TRBV18
size: NA
DNA: TGTGCCAGCTCACCAGGCAGCGGGGGGGCGCAGGATACGCAGTATTTT
CDR3: CASSPGSGGAQDTQYF

J: TRBJ2-7
D: TRBD1
V: TRBV5-4
size: NA
DNA: TGTGCCAGCAGCTTGGACAGGGGCCACGAGCAGTACTTC
CDR3: CASSLDRGHEQYF

J: TRBJ2-3
D: NA
V: TRBV9
size: NA
DNA: TGTGCCAGCAGACCCGGCGGGGGCACAGATACGCAGTATTTT
CDR3: CASRPGGGTDTQYF

J: TRBJ2-5
D: TRBD2
V: TRBV18
size: NA
DNA: TGTGCCAGCTCACCCGGGAGGGACCAGTACTTC
CDR3: CASSPGRDQYF

J: TRBJ2-5
D: NA
V: TRBV19
size: NA
DNA: TGTGCCAGTAGTATTGCGGAGACCCAGTACTTC
CDR3: CASSIAETQYF

J: TRBJ1-5
D: TRBD1
V: TRBV19
size: NA
DNA: TGTGCCAGTAAAGGACAGGGTTTCCAGCCCCAGCATTTT
CDR3: CASKGQGFQPQHF

J: TRBJ2-2
D: TRBD2
V: TRBV7-2
size: NA
DNA: TGTGCCAGCAACCTGCGCCGGGACTACCAAACGGGGGAGCTGTTTTTT
CDR3: CASNLRRDYQTGELFF

J: TRBJ2-1
D: NA
V: TRBV27
size: once
DNA: TGTGCCAGCAGTTGGGGCGATGAGCAGTTCTTC
CDR3: CASSWGDEQFF

J: TRBJ2-7
D: NA
V: TRBV28
size: NA
DNA: TGTGCCAGCAGTACCCCATGGACAGGGCGAGCGACTAGCATGAGCTCCTACGAGCAGTACTTC
CDR3: CASSTPWTGRATSMSSYEQYF

J: TRBJ2-1
D: TRBD1
V: TRBV19
size: NA
DNA: TGTGCCAGTACCAGGGGACAGGGGGGAAATGAGCAGTTCTTC
CDR3: CASTRGQGGNEQFF

J: TRBJ2-1
D: NA
V: TRBV6-5
size: NA
DNA: TGTGCCAGCAGTTACTCATTCACAGGAGACAATGAGCAGTTCTTC
CDR3: CASSYSFTGDNEQFF

J: TRBJ2-1
D: TRBD1
V: TRBV15
size: NA
DNA: TGTGCCACCGGGACAGGGGTCGACCAAGGGTTCTTC
CDR3: CATGTGVDQGFF

J: TRBJ2-1
D: TRBD2
V: TRBV11-2
size: NA
DNA: TGTGCCAGCAGCCTCCGGACTAGCGGCTCCTACAATGAGCAGTTCTTC
CDR3: CASSLRTSGSYNEQFF

J: TRBJ2-3
D: TRBD2
V: TRBV3-1/TRBV3-2
size: NA
DNA: TGTGCCAGCAGCCCCGGGACTAGCTACCTATCAGATACGCAGTATTTT
CDR3: CASSPGTSYLSDTQYF

J: TRBJ1-3
D: NA
V: TRBV6-5
size: NA
DNA: TGTGCCAGCGGCGGACCGCGGGGGGCTGGAAACACCATATATTTT
CDR3: CASGGPRGAGNTIYF

J: TRBJ2-4
D: NA
V: TRBV7-9
size: NA
DNA: TGTGCCAGCAGCCCCACCCTAGCTAGGACGGCCAAAAACATTCAGTACTTC
CDR3: CASSPTLARTAKNIQYF

J: TRBJ2-1
D: TRBD2
V: TRBV28
size: NA
DNA: TGTGCCAGCAGTTTATTATCTGGACTAGCGGTGGACAATGAGCAGTTCTTC
CDR3: CASSLLSGLAVDNEQFF

J: TRBJ2-2
D: TRBD1
V: TRBV11-1
size: NA
DNA: TGTGCCAGCAGCTACACAGGGGTGAACACCGGGGAGCTGTTTTTT
CDR3: CASSYTGVNTGELFF

J: TRBJ2-3
D: NA
V: TRBV7-9
size: NA
DNA: TGTGCCAGCAGCTTAGGAGGGTGGGAGAATGAGGATACGCAGTATTTT
CDR3: CASSLGGWENEDTQYF

J: TRBJ1-2
D: NA
V: TRBV5-8
size: NA
DNA: TGTGCCAGCACCTTCACTTTAAGGACAACCCACTATGGCTACACCTTC
CDR3: CASTFTLRTTHYGYTF

J: TRBJ2-3
D: TRBD2
V: TRBV3-1/TRBV3-2
size: NA
DNA: TGTGCCAGCAGCCGACGGACTAGCGGCTGGCATTTT
CDR3: CASSRRTSGWHF

J: TRBJ2-1
D: TRBD2
V: TRBV6-5
size: NA
DNA: TGTGCCAGCCTAGCGGGGGTTTCGGGCAATGAGCAGTTCTTC
CDR3: CASLAGVSGNEQFF

J: TRBJ2-7
D: TRBD1
V: TRBV6-5
size: few
DNA: TGTGCCAGCAGCCGGGACAGGGGTCACGAGCAGTACTTC
CDR3: CASSRDRGHEQYF

J: TRBJ2-3
D: TRBD2
V: TRBV5-5
size: NA
DNA: TGTGCCAGCAGCCAAACCGGGACTAGCGTCGTTCTGAATACGCAGTATTTT
CDR3: CASSQTGTSVVLNTQYF

J: TRBJ2-3
D: TRBD1
V: TRBV5-8
size: once
DNA: TGTGCCAGCCCGAGGACAGGAAGGGAAGATACGCAGTATTTT
CDR3: CASPRTGREDTQYF

J: TRBJ2-1
D: NA
V: TRBV5-1
size: NA
DNA: TGCGCCAGCCGCCGGGGTTTTGAGCAGTTCTTC
CDR3: CASRRGFEQFF

J: TRBJ2-3
D: TRBD2
V: TRBV7-2
size: NA
DNA: TGTGCCAGCAGCTGGGGAATCCGACTAGCGGCTAGCACAGATACGCAGTATTTT
CDR3: CASSWGIRLAASTDTQYF

J: TRBJ1-1
D: NA
V: TRBV7-9
size: NA
DNA: TGTGCCAGCAGCCCCGGCAGGGGAGTAGGGGACACTGAAGCTTTCTTT
CDR3: CASSPGRGVGDTEAFF

J: TRBJ2-1
D: TRBD2
V: TRBV4-2
size: once
DNA: TGTGCCAGCAGCCAAGAGGCTAGCGGGCCTTACAATGAGCAGTTCTTC
CDR3: CASSQEASGPYNEQFF

J: TRBJ1-4
D: TRBD1
V: TRBV3-1/TRBV3-2
size: NA
DNA: TGTGCCAGCAGCCCAGGACAGGTCCTCACTAATGAAAAACTGTTTTTT
CDR3: CASSPGQVLTNEKLFF

J: TRBJ2-1
D: TRBD1
V: TRBV7-8
size: NA
DNA: TGTGCCATCCTACTGGGGACAGGGCCCAATGAGCAGTTCTTC
CDR3: CAILLGTGPNEQFF

J: TRBJ1-5
D: NA
V: TRBV19
size: NA
DNA: TGTGCCAGTAGGTTGGACGGGGATCAGCCCCAGCATTTT
CDR3: CASRLDGDQPQHF

J: TRBJ2-7
D: TRBD2
V: TRBV6-5
size: NA
DNA: TGTGCCAGCAGCCAGACTAGCGGATTTGCCTACGAGCAGTACTTC
CDR3: CASSQTSGFAYEQYF

J: TRBJ2-1
D: NA
V: TRBV7-9
size: NA
DNA: TGTGCCAGCAGCCCACGGTACAGGGAGAGGGTTGAGCAGTTCTTC
CDR3: CASSPRYRERVEQFF

J: TRBJ2-7
D: NA
V: TRBV5-6
size: NA
DNA: TGTGCCAGCAGCTTTGGGGCAGAAAACTACGAGCAGTACTTC
CDR3: CASSFGAENYEQYF

J: TRBJ1-2
D: TRBD1
V: TRBV7-9
size: NA
DNA: TGTGCCAGCAGCTTAGACTTTCCGGGACAGGGAGGCTACACCTTC
CDR3: CASSLDFPGQGGYTF

J: TRBJ2-7
D: TRBD2
V: TRBV7-2
size: NA
DNA: TGTGCCAGCAGCAATAAACCGACTAGCGCCTACGAGCAGTACTTC
CDR3: CASSNKPTSAYEQYF